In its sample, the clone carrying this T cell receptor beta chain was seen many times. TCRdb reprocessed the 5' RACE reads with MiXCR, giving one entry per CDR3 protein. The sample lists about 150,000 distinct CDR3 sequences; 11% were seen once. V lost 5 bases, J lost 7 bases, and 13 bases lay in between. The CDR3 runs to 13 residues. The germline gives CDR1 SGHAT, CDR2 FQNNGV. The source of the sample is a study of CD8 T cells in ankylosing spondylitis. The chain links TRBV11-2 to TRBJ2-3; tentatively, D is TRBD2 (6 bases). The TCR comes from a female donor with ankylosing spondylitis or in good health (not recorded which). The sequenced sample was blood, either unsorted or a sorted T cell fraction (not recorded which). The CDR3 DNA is TGTGCCAGCAGCAAGCGGGCGGGAAATACGCAGTATTTT. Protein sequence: CASSKRAGNTQYF. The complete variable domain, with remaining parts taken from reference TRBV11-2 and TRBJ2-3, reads EAGVAQSPRYKIIEKRQSVAFWCNPISGHATLYWYQQILGQGPKLLIQFQNNGVVDDSQLPKDRFSAERLKGVDSTLKIQPAKLEDSAVYLCASSKRAGNTQYFGPGTRLTVL.